This TCR beta chain derives from a study of CD8+CD57+ T cells in acquired aplastic anemia. Study-level information: Sorted cells (CD4+ and CD8+) yielded DNA amounts that averaged approximately 3.1 ug. Read counts for CD4+ cells (from healthy donors) averaged about 10.8 million. Study-wide findings and caveats: Patients and controls were found to share twenty-nine CD8+ CDR3 sequences.

TCR beta VDJ and CDR3 were profiled, and genomic DNA was the template. MiXCR, applied by TCRdb to the reads, yields one record per CDR3 protein. Here the sample spans 400,000 to 450,000 distinct CDR3 sequences, just under 70% being singletons. This clonotype appeared once. Its matching antigen is unknown. One end of the junction varies from germline; a read error may be responsible. CDR3 length: 12 amino acids. Germline V CDR1 and CDR2: SGHVS, FNYEAQ. The V call is TRBV7-6, the J call TRBJ2-7; D uncertain. The sequence came from a human donor in good health, serving as a control. Source material: sorted CD4+, CD8+, or CD8+CD57+ T cells (not recorded which) from PBMCs. The CDR3 protein is CAGSFEVGEQYF. CDR3 coding DNA: TGTGCCGGCAGCTTCGAAGTGGGCGAGCAGTACTTC.